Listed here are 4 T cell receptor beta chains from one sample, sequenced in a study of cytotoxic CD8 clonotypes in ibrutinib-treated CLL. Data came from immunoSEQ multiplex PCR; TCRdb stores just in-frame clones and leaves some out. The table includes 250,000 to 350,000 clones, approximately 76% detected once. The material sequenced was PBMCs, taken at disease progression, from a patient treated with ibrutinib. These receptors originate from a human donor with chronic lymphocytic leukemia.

The CDR3 spells CASREQGTFVDEQYF. The CDR3 coding sequence is TGTGCCAGCAGGGAACAGGGGACTTTTGTGGACGAGCAGTACTTC. The chain uses TRBV28 and TRBJ2-7; D is possibly TRBD1 (7 bases). The germline V and J ends were trimmed by 6 bases and 5 bases, with 20 bases remaining between them. The CDR3 totals 15 residues. Germline CDR1 reads MDHEN; CDR2 reads SYDVKM.

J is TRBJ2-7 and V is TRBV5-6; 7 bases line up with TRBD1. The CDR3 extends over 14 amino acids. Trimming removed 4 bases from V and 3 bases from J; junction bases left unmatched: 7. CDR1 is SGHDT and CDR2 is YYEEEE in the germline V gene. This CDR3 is CASSHGTVDYEQYF. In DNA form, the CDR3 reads TGTGCCAGCAGCCATGGGACAGTAGACTACGAGCAGTACTTC.

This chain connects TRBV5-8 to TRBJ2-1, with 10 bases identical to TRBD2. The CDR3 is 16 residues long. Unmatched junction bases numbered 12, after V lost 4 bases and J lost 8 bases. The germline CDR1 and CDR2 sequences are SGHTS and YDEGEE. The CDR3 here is CASSRTSGRASDEQFF. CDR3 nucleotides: TGTGCCAGCAGCCGTACGAGCGGGAGGGCCAGTGATGAGCAGTTCTTC.

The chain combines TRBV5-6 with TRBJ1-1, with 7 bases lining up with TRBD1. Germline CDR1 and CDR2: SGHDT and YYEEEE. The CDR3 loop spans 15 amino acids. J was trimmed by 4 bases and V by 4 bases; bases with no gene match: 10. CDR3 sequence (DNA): TGTGCCAGCAGCCTACTACAGGGGTTCTCCACTGAAGCTTTCTTT. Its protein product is CASSLLQGFSTEAFF.